This is a list of T cell receptor beta chains from one sample in a study of beta chain features in type 1 diabetes. Data came from immunoSEQ multiplex PCR; TCRdb stores just in-frame clones and leaves some out. This sample has 200,000 to 250,000 clones, with approximately 15% found just once. The sequenced sample consisted of naive CD4+ T cells from blood. The receptors were sampled from a man aged 25 to 45 with type 1 diabetes. The CDR3 runs from the conserved cysteine through the conserved F or W. Fields, in order: V gene, J gene, CDR3 protein.

v_call: TRBV18
j_call: TRBJ1-3
cdr3_aa: CASSPYPGRGSGNTIYF

v_call: TRBV6-6
j_call: TRBJ2-7
cdr3_aa: CASSKNYEQYF

v_call: TRBV7-2
j_call: TRBJ2-1
cdr3_aa: CASSSGLFNEQFF

v_call: TRBV13
j_call: TRBJ2-2
cdr3_aa: CASSLARPPGELFF

v_call: TRBV28
j_call: TRBJ2-1
cdr3_aa: CASSPNLLGQLYNEQFF

v_call: TRBV25-1
j_call: TRBJ2-1
cdr3_aa: CASSPAGGWRSYNEQFF

v_call: TRBV30
j_call: TRBJ1-2
cdr3_aa: CAWSAQGQVYGYTF

v_call: TRBV4-1
j_call: TRBJ2-7
cdr3_aa: CASSQWQQGFPHEQYF

v_call: TRBV18
j_call: TRBJ1-1
cdr3_aa: CASSPGQTTEAFF

v_call: TRBV20-1
j_call: TRBJ1-2
cdr3_aa: CSASRLSGYTF